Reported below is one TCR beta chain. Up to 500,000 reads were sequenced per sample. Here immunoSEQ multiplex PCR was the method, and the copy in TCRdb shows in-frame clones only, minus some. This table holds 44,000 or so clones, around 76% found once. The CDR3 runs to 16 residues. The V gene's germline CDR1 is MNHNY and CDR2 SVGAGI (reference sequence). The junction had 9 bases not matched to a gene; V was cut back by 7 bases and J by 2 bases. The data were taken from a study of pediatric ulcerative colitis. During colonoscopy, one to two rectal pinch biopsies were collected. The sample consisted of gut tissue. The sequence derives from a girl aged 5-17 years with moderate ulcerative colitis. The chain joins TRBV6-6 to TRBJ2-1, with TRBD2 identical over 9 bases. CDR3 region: CASNLRSGSPYNEQFF. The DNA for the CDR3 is TGTGCCAGCAATTTACGTAGCGGGAGCCCCTACAATGAGCAGTTCTTC.